A single T cell receptor (beta chain) is shown here with its context. There is no known antigen for this receptor. No much larger clone exists at a distance of one base, and base qualities are not known. Counted from cysteine to phenylalanine, this CDR3 has 16 amino acids. Just the 48-base CDR3 DNA is kept, in frame starting at base 1. The germline V gene gives CDR1 as KGHSH and CDR2 as LQKENI. Germline trimming: 2 bases from V, 1 base from J; junction bases outside gene matches: 7. This sample was included in a study of early T cells in non-severe SARS-CoV-2 infection (dated by TCRdb to the early 2020s). General notes on the study: TCR sequencing used bulk RNA from unsorted whole blood, so alpha and beta chains could not be paired.

The study was a case-control design nested within a healthcare worker cohort in London, UK, with weekly nasopharyngeal swab PCR tests and blood sampling. Healthcare workers were recruited during the week of the UK lockdown, between 23 and 31 March 2020, and followed weekly for up to roughly 15 weeks. Library preparation employed 5' RACE. Sequencing was carried out with a NextSeq 500. In the TCR library protocol, unique molecular identifiers were attached to individual cDNA molecules to correct for PCR bias and sequencing error. Sequencing covered both TCR alpha and beta chains, and within each sample the abundances of alpha and beta sequences were tightly co-correlated. Per the authors' processing: Decombinator V4 was used to annotate TCR sequences for V gene, J gene and CDR3. Expanded TCRs were defined as changing significantly between any two time points under a Poisson model with p below 0.0001. TCR abundances were normalised to the total number of TCRs sequenced per sample and were expressed as counts per million. MAIT TCRs were defined by TRAV1-2 paired with TRAJ12, TRAJ20 or TRAJ33, and iNKT TCRs by TRAV10 paired with TRAJ18. VDJdb, accessed on 1 November 2021, was searched for TCRs annotated for CMV, EBV and SARS-CoV-2, and TCRs annotated for more than one antigen were excluded. TCRdb applied fastp at Q25 and MiXCR to the public reads, then kept only in-frame beta chains. Rows are unified per CDR3 protein, each entry keeping the most common DNA and genes. These V and J calls rely on TCRdb rather than the paper's analysis. Counted in this sample were under 40,000 distinct CDR3 sequences; more than 5% of them appeared once. The ten largest account for 6.5% to 8.5% of the sample.

The investigation overall reported the following: VDJdb matching was skewed toward anti-spike CD8 responses and likely underestimated virus-specific expansions, missing private and CD4 specificities.

The sequence links TRBV18 to TRBJ1-1; 7 central bases correspond to TRBD1. The sample comprised whole blood. The TCR originated in an adult who was a healthcare worker with PCR-confirmed SARS-CoV-2 infection or an uninfected control (not recorded which). CDR3 sequence: CASSPTTGQWNTEAFF. Here is the DNA: TGTGCCAGCTCACCAACTACGGGACAGTGGAACACTGAAGCTTTCTTT.